These 31 T cell receptor beta chains share one sample of origin, sequenced in a study of cytomegalovirus exposure and HLA in healthy donors. The PCR used 60 Vbeta and 13 Jbeta primers. Profiled with immunoSEQ multiplex PCR; TCRdb holds only in-frame clones, not every one. The sample yields a few hundred thousand clones, over 65% seen once. Material: PBMCs. Receptor source: a woman aged 55-69 years in good health and CMV-seropositive.

The chain couples TRBV27 to TRBJ1-3; tentatively, D is TRBD1 (5 bases). Germline values: CDR1 MNHEY, CDR2 SMNVEV (reference sequence). V dropped 3 bases and J dropped 1 base, with 10 bases sitting between them. The CDR3 has 15 residues. This CDR3 reads CASSFQKGSGNTIYF. CDR3 nucleotides: TGTGCCAGCAGTTTCCAGAAGGGGTCTGGAAACACCATATATTTT.

The rearrangement links TRBV7-2 to TRBJ2-5; tentative D call: TRBD1 (5 bases). The closer fit of TRBJ2-7 to the DNA end suggests the J call may be wrong. CDR3 size: 14 residues. Germline V gene data show CDR1 as SGHTA and CDR2 as FQGNSA. CDR3 protein: CASSLLGQSYEQYF. The CDR3 DNA reads as TGTGCCAGCAGCCTCCTGGGGCAGTCCTACGAGCAGTACTTC.

The V and J genes are TRBV6-5 and TRBJ1-2; D unresolved. This CDR3 is built from 14 residues. Germline assignment: CDR1 MNHEY and CDR2 SVGAGI. Trimming stripped 0 bases from V and 5 bases from J, with 10 bases between. CDR3 sequence: CASSYSAIGYGYTF. The DNA of the CDR3 is TGTGCCAGCAGTTACTCGGCCATCGGGTATGGCTACACCTTC.

The chain couples TRBV7-7 to TRBJ2-1, with no clear D. Trimming removed 0 bases from V and 5 bases from J, with 8 bases in between. The length of the CDR3 is 14 residues. Germline assignment: CDR1 SSHAT and CDR2 FNYEAQ (reference sequence). CDR3 region: CASSLAPSNNEQFF. As DNA, the CDR3 is TGTGCCAGCAGCTTAGCGCCTAGTAACAATGAGCAGTTCTTC.

This clone was detected only a few times. V gene TRBV5-1 combines with J gene TRBJ2-5; 7 bases are shared with TRBD1. Gene TRBJ2-7 matches the end of the DNA better, so the J call may be wrong. From germline, CDR1 is SGHRS and CDR2 YFSETQ. The CDR3 has 17 residues. The CDR3 region is CASSLRFTTGVPYEQYF. The CDR3 nucleotides read TGCGCCAGCAGCTTGAGGTTCACCACAGGGGTACCCTACGAGCAGTACTTC.

The chain combines TRBV19 with TRBJ2-2; 7 nucleotides match TRBD2. The CDR3 covers 16 residues. Germline trimming cut 2 bases from V and 1 base from J; bases unmatched to any gene: 4. The V gene's germline CDR1 is LNHDA and CDR2 SQIVND (reference sequence). This CDR3 is CASSILSSGNTGELFF. The CDR3 nucleotides are TGTGCCAGTAGTATACTGTCTAGCGGGAACACCGGGGAGCTGTTTTTT.

DNA of the CDR3: TGTGCCAGCATTAGTCGGGGGGGGGCCAACGTCCTGACTTTC. Translation: CASISRGGANVLTF. The gene calls are TRBV6-1 and TRBJ2-6; D is perhaps TRBD2 (6 bases). The length of the CDR3 is 14 residues. CDR1 MNHNS and CDR2 SASEGT come from the germline V gene. V lost 7 bases and J lost 4, with 11 bases in between.

The chain has TRBV30 and TRBJ1-5, with TRBD1 matching over 8 bases. Germline CDR1 is GTSNPN and CDR2 is SVGIG (reference sequence). Trimming took 0 bases from V and 5 from J; bases not matched to a gene: 3. This CDR3 is 14 amino acids long. The CDR3 DNA follows: TGTGCCTGGAGTGTACGCAGGGGGCATCAGCCCCAGCATTTT. This codes for CAWSVRRGHQPQHF.

The chain's CDR3 is CASSSRIAGGDEQFF. The CDR3 region has the DNA TGTGCCAGCAGCTCTCGCATAGCGGGGGGGGATGAGCAGTTCTTC. The chain couples TRBV4-2 to TRBJ2-1; 11 bases line up with TRBD2. Germline V CDR1 and CDR2: LGHNA, YNFKEQ. This CDR3 spans 15 amino acids. With V trimmed by 5 bases and J by 8 bases, 8 bases remained unmatched.

The V gene is TRBV28, the J gene TRBJ1-1; possibly TRBD1 for D (5 bases). This CDR3 spans 14 amino acids. V was trimmed by 2 bases and J by 6 bases, leaving 13 bases between them. Germline V gene sequence: CDR1 MDHEN, CDR2 SYDVKM. CDR3 sequence (DNA): TGTGCCAGCAGTTTAGGGGGGAGTTTCGCTGAAGCTTTCTTT. It codes for CASSLGGSFAEAFF.

This chain joins TRBV15 and TRBJ2-1, with 11 bases lining up with TRBD2. The germline V gene has CDR1 LNHNV and CDR2 YYDKDF (reference sequence). With 1 base clipped from V and 8 bases from J, the junction kept 4 bases outside the gene matches. The CDR3 spans 15 residues. CDR3 amino acids: CATSRGTSGSDEQFF. The CDR3 coding sequence is TGTGCCACCAGCAGAGGAACTAGCGGGAGCGATGAGCAGTTCTTC.

The rearrangement joins TRBV6-6 to TRBJ1-1; possible D gene TRBD1, 6 bases. The V and J ends lost 0 bases and 1 base respectively, with 6 bases between them. In germline, CDR1 is MNHNY, CDR2 SVGAGI (reference sequence). CDR3 length: 14 residues. The CDR3 DNA follows: TGTGCCAGCAGTTACTCGACAGGGAACACTGAAGCTTTCTTT. This sequence encodes CASSYSTGNTEAFF.

The chain joins TRBV28 to TRBJ2-2; D uncertain. Trimming pared 8 bases from V and 1 base from J, leaving 8 bases between. This CDR3 spans 13 amino acids. Germline V gene data show CDR1 as MDHEN and CDR2 as SYDVKM. CDR3 protein: CASLRQNTGELFF. The CDR3 region has the DNA TGTGCCAGCTTAAGACAGAACACCGGGGAGCTGTTTTTT.

CDR3 loop: CASGTTTGQETQYF. The CDR3 coding sequence is TGTGCTAGTGGTACCACGACAGGTCAAGAGACCCAGTACTTC. The chain couples TRBV12-5 to TRBJ2-5; perhaps TRBD1 as D (6 bases). The germline CDR1 and CDR2 sequences are LGHNT and FRNRAP. V lost 5 bases to trimming and J lost 2 bases, with 12 bases between them. The CDR3 runs to 14 residues.

The chain employs TRBV5-4 and TRBJ1-1, with 9 bases lining up with TRBD1. The germline V gene encodes CDR1 SGHNT and CDR2 YYREEE (reference sequence). The CDR3 is 17 amino acids. The junction had 9 bases not matched to a gene; V was cut back by 0 bases and J by 3 bases. CDR3 nucleotide sequence: TGTGCCAGCAGCTTGGGGGGGACAGGGTCGGTCTACACTGAAGCTTTCTTT. Translating gives CASSLGGTGSVYTEAFF.

The V and J genes are TRBV7-9 and TRBJ2-7, with 9 positions matching TRBD1. CDR1 SEHNR and CDR2 FQNEAQ come from the germline V gene (reference sequence). The CDR3 is made up of 15 amino acids. V gave up 3 bases and J gave up 2 bases; unmatched junction bases: 5. CDR3 sequence (DNA): TGTGCCAGCAGCTTCCTGACAGGGGGTGCCTACGAGCAGTACTTC. This sequence encodes CASSFLTGGAYEQYF.

This clone has a handful of counts. The chain links TRBV18 to TRBJ2-5; maybe TRBD1 (5 bases). This CDR3 has 13 residues. Per the germline V gene, CDR1 is KGHSH and CDR2 is LQKENI. Trimming pared 6 bases from V and 4 bases from J, leaving 12 bases between. The CDR3: CASSPWGPETQYF. For the CDR3, the DNA is TGTGCCAGCTCCCCATGGGGCCCAGAGACCCAGTACTTC. The full variable domain, in which reference TRBV18 and TRBJ2-5 provide the parts outside the CDR3, is NAGVMQNPRHLVRRRGQEARLRCSPMKGHSHVYWYRQLPEEGLKFMVYLQKENIIDESGMPKERFSAEFPKEGPSILRIQQVVRGDSAAYFCASSPWGPETQYFGPGTRLLVL.

This chain uses TRBV19 with TRBJ1-1; D uncertain. CDR1 LNHDA and CDR2 SQIVND come from the germline V gene (reference sequence). V was clipped by 0 bases and J by 7 bases, with 9 bases between them. The CDR3 runs 13 residues. The CDR3 sequence is CASSIEPRFEAFF. CDR3 sequence (DNA): TGTGCCAGTAGTATAGAGCCCAGGTTTGAAGCTTTCTTT.

The V gene is TRBV5-1, the J gene TRBJ1-2; D remains unclear. CDR1 is SGHRS, CDR2 YFSETQ, per germline. Trimming left V 0 bases short and J 1 base short, with 7 bases between. The CDR3 totals 14 residues. CDR3: CASSLENSNYGYTF. CDR3 DNA: TGCGCCAGCAGCTTGGAAAACAGTAACTATGGCTACACCTTC. Full variable domain (outside the CDR3, taken from reference TRBV5-1 and TRBJ1-2): KAGVTQTPRYLIKTRGQQVTLSCSPISGHRSVSWYQQTPGQGLQFLFEYFSETQRNKGNFPGRFSGRQFSNSRSEMNVSTLELGDSALYLCASSLENSNYGYTFGSGTRLTVV.

The rearrangement uses TRBV5-4 and TRBJ2-7; perhaps TRBD2 as D (6 bases). The CDR3 has 15 residues. Trimming shortened V by 3 bases and J by 5 bases, and 18 bases separated the two germline ends. Germline V CDR1 and CDR2: SGHNT, YYREEE (reference sequence). In DNA, the CDR3 is TGTGCCAGCAGCTCTGCCGGGACTTCCTGGGACGAGCAGTACTTC. Amino acids: CASSSAGTSWDEQYF.

The chain uses TRBV28 and TRBJ2-3; TRBD2 agrees at 13 bases. CDR3 size: 16 residues. Germline V gives CDR1 MDHEN, CDR2 SYDVKM. V was pared by 7 bases and J by 3 bases, with 7 bases of the junction left unmatched. CDR3 sequence reads: CASTGLAGVVTDTQYF. The CDR3 nucleotides read TGTGCCAGCACAGGACTAGCGGGAGTAGTGACAGATACGCAGTATTTT.

The chain employs TRBV14 and TRBJ2-5; D not certain. Trimming pared 4 bases from V and 5 bases from J, leaving 5 bases between. The germline V gene has CDR1 SGHDN and CDR2 FVKESK. The CDR3 extends over 11 amino acids. CDR3: CASSRVETQYF. The CDR3 DNA reads as TGTGCCAGCAGCCGAGTCGAGACCCAGTACTTC.

The V and J genes are TRBV5-1 and TRBJ1-6, with 10 bases that match TRBD1. This CDR3 contains 16 residues. The germline V gene has CDR1 SGHRS and CDR2 YFSETQ. Trimming removed 4 bases from V and 8 bases from J; junction bases left unmatched: 9. CDR3 in amino acids: CASSLNPGQGYSPLHF. The CDR3 bases are TGCGCCAGCAGCCTCAATCCGGGACAGGGGTATTCACCCCTCCACTTT.

The genes are TRBV2 and TRBJ1-1; 11 positions agree with TRBD1. V was clipped by 11 bases and J by 5 bases; unmatched bases: 4. The CDR3 consists of 12 residues. The germline CDR1 and CDR2 sequences are SNHLY and FYNNEI. The CDR3 region is CALGQGATEAFF. The CDR3 DNA reads TGTGCCCTAGGACAGGGGGCTACTGAAGCTTTCTTT.

The V and J genes are TRBV9 and TRBJ2-3, with a possible D match to TRBD1 (5 bases). This CDR3 comprises 16 residues. V was trimmed by 0 bases and J by 1 base, leaving 12 bases between them. Looked up from germline, CDR1 is SGDLS and CDR2 is YYNGEE. CDR3 amino acids: CASSVEDSGGTDTQYF. The CDR3 DNA reads TGTGCCAGCAGCGTAGAAGACAGTGGGGGCACAGATACGCAGTATTTT.

The chain carries TRBV19 and TRBJ1-1; possible D gene TRBD1, 6 bases. The V end lost 7 bases, the J end lost 9 bases, and 15 bases lay between the germline ends. The germline gives CDR1 LNHDA, CDR2 SQIVND (reference sequence). The CDR3 is 12 residues long. CDR3 sequence (DNA): TGTGCCAGTATCTCGGGGGGGCGTAAAGCTTTCTTT. It translates to CASISGGRKAFF.

This clone was counted once. V is TRBV4-1 and J is TRBJ1-5; D gene ambiguous. This CDR3 comprises 16 residues. Trimming took off 1 base at V and 3 bases at J, with 13 bases between the two ends. Germline lookup yields CDR1 MGHRA and CDR2 YSYEKL. The DNA of the CDR3 is TGCGCCAGCAGCCAAGGTACAGTCTTTTACAATCAGCCCCAGCATTTT. This translates into CASSQGTVFYNQPQHF.

V gene TRBV6-1 combines with J gene TRBJ2-2, with 9 bases identical to TRBD1. V was pared by 3 bases and J by 5 bases, with 10 bases of the junction left unmatched. Germline V gene sequence: CDR1 MNHNS, CDR2 SASEGT. This CDR3 is built from 17 residues. This CDR3 is CASSDGWNRGRTGELFF. Here the CDR3 DNA reads TGTGCCAGCAGTGACGGATGGAACAGGGGGCGGACCGGGGAGCTGTTTTTT.

This chain uses TRBV5-1 with TRBJ2-7; 7 nucleotides line up with TRBD2. In germline, CDR1 is SGHRS, CDR2 YFSETQ. This CDR3 is built from 11 residues. Trimming cost V 4 bases and J 6 bases; bases outside gene matches: 1. The CDR3 nucleotides are TGCGCCAGCAGCACGGGGGGCGAGCAGTACTTC. This codes for CASSTGGEQYF.

The V call is TRBV7-2, the J call TRBJ2-3; TRBD1 matches 9 bases. The J segment lost 4 bases and the V segment lost 5 bases, leaving 10 bases of the junction unmatched. Germline CDR1 is SGHTA and CDR2 is FQGNSA. The CDR3 contains 16 residues. The CDR3 sequence is CASSPGQGRVPDTQYF. The CDR3 bases are TGTGCCAGCAGCCCAGGACAGGGGAGGGTCCCAGATACGCAGTATTTT.

This clone was detected once. The rearrangement links TRBV18 to TRBJ1-2, with D unresolved. The CDR3 consists of 13 residues. V was cut by 1 base and J by 6 bases, with 9 bases left in between. CDR1 is KGHSH and CDR2 is LQKENI in the germline V gene. The DNA for the CDR3 is TGTGCCAGCTCACCACTGACACCGGATGGCTACACCTTC. Residues: CASSPLTPDGYTF.